This T cell receptor (beta chain) was documented in a study of long-term antiretroviral therapy in people with HIV. Comments on this clone: Antigen: not known.

Every single participant having HIV got treatment inside the United States. Prior to DNA extraction, the samples held 1-10 million cryopreserved PBMC. A v3.0 immunoSEQ assay was performed at survey level. Sequencing was performed with immunoSEQ multiplex PCR; in TCRdb, only in-frame clones are kept and a portion is missing. Altogether 38,000 or so clones are present, about 95% being singletons, with the ten largest covering around 2%. Study-level points and caveats: Clones that expanded before ART (that is, prior to treatment) dominated the repertoire at all time points. With ART, diversity went up but was still lower than in transplant donor controls.

V was clipped by 8 bases and J by 4 bases, with 17 bases between them. Germline-derived CDR1 and CDR2 are ENHRY and SYGVKD. The CDR3 sequence is 14 residues long. The chain links TRBV10-3 to TRBJ1-2; D ambiguous. The TCR was taken from a young man with HIV. The sample was unsorted PBMCs, taken approximately 9.1 years after starting antiretroviral therapy. The CDR3 region is CAISGGPPPYGYTF. The DNA of the CDR3 is TGTGCCATCTCTGGCGGACCCCCGCCCTATGGCTACACCTTC.